A selection of T cell receptor beta chains follows, all from one sample in a study of Graves' ophthalmopathy and Graves' hyperthyroidism. One entry per CDR3 protein, called by TCRdb with MiXCR from the multiplex PCR reads. The sample consists of roughly 480,000 distinct CDR3 sequences, about an eighth of them appearing once. The material sequenced was blood. The source is a woman in her 30s with Graves' ophthalmopathy. The CDR3 runs from the conserved cysteine through the conserved F or W.

V: TRBV15; CDR3: CATRTERTNTGELFF
V: TRBV30; CDR3: CAWRGQGDWRTAEAFF
V: TRBV5-1; CDR3: CASRISTRGETQYF
V: TRBV28; CDR3: CASSFNAGGSNTSNTGELFF
V: TRBV12-3/TRBV12-4; CDR3: CASSLNQGVTGELFF
V: TRBV30; CDR3: CAWRDRGQSGGTQYF
V: TRBV19; CDR3: CASGGIYEQYF
V: TRBV2; CDR3: CASSESSTQYF
V: TRBV7-8; CDR3: CASSLERSYGYTF
V: TRBV11-2; CDR3: CASSLDTREGEQYF
V: TRBV4-1; CDR3: CASSQDEPSEQYF
V: TRBV7-9; CDR3: CASSLTARETQYF
V: TRBV6-2/TRBV6-3; CDR3: CASSYAKTVRREQYF
V: TRBV6-5; CDR3: CASMWRQGTASGNTIYF
V: TRBV6-2/TRBV6-3; CDR3: CASTKRTRETQYF
V: TRBV18; CDR3: CASSLRQGREPQHF
V: TRBV7-6; CDR3: CASSSRAGNPYEQYF
V: TRBV30; CDR3: CAWSVGLAGGDIQYF
V: TRBV7-3; CDR3: CASSTTSGTGGAGAFF
V: TRBV7-9; CDR3: CASPKFTGELFF
V: TRBV30; CDR3: CAWSVSGGGNQPQHF
V: TRBV12-3/TRBV12-4; CDR3: CASSLPGVGVLNTEAFF
V: TRBV20-1; CDR3: CSARARPRDRDYEQYF
V: TRBV12-3/TRBV12-4; CDR3: CASRNPGTESGNTIYF
V: TRBV4-1; CDR3: CASSQGLVDRPSTSF
V: TRBV6-1; CDR3: CASSVTGEGTEAFF
V: TRBV7-8; CDR3: CASSLERTGPHGYTF